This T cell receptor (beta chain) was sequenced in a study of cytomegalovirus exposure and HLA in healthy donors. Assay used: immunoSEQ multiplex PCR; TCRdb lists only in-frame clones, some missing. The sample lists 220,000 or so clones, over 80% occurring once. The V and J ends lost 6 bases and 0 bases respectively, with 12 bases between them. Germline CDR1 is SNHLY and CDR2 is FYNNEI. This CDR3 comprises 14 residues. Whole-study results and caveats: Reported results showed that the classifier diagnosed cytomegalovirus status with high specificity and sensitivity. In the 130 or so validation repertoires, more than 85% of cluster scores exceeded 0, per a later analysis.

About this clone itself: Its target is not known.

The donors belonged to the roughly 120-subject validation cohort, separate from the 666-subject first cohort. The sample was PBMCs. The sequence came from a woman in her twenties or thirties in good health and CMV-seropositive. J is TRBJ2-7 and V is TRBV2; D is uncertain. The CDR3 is CASSRAAPSYEQYF. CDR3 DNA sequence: TGTGCCAGCAGCCGGGCAGCCCCCTCCTACGAGCAGTACTTC.